The rows below give T cell receptor beta chains drawn from one sample of a study of blood T cell repertoires in COVID-19. The data were produced by immunoSEQ multiplex PCR, yet TCRdb's version contains in-frame clones alone and is incomplete. The table shows roughly 360,000 clones, with under 85% occurring only once. The sample consisted of PBMCs or T cells enriched from blood (not recorded which). These receptors all come from a woman between 50 and 59 years old who had recovered from COVID-19. The CDR3 runs from the conserved cysteine through the conserved F or W. Each record gives: J gene, clone size, D gene, V gene, CDR3 DNA, CDR3 protein. D genes are given only for firm matches. Size values are once, few and many counts, or a class for expanded clones, and some rows have none.

J: TRBJ1-3
size: .
D: .
V: TRBV9
DNA: TGTGCCAGCAGCGTAGCGCGCACGAGCTCTGGAAACACCATATATTTT
CDR3: CASSVARTSSGNTIYF

J: TRBJ1-3
size: .
D: TRBD1
V: TRBV5-1
DNA: TGCGCCAGCAGCCCCCGGGGACAGGGGGGAAACACCATATATTTT
CDR3: CASSPRGQGGNTIYF

J: TRBJ2-4
size: .
D: .
V: TRBV5-6
DNA: TGTGCCAGCAGCTTCGGTGTTGGCAAAAACATTCAGTACTTC
CDR3: CASSFGVGKNIQYF

J: TRBJ2-1
size: .
D: TRBD2
V: TRBV11-2
DNA: TGTGCCAGCAGCTTAGGCGGGGGGGCCTCCACCTACAATGAGCAGTTCTTC
CDR3: CASSLGGGASTYNEQFF

J: TRBJ1-3
size: .
D: TRBD1
V: TRBV10-2
DNA: TGCGCCAGCAGTGAGTCTCTCGGACAGGGAAGTGGTGGAAACACCATATATTTT
CDR3: CASSESLGQGSGGNTIYF

J: TRBJ1-5
size: .
D: .
V: TRBV30
DNA: TGTGCCTGGAGTGTACGGGGGAACTTAGCCAATCAGCCCCAGCATTTT
CDR3: CAWSVRGNLANQPQHF

J: TRBJ1-1
size: .
D: .
V: TRBV27
DNA: TGTGCCAGCACCCCAGCCTACAGGGTTTTGAACACTGAAGCTTTCTTT
CDR3: CASTPAYRVLNTEAFF

J: TRBJ1-2
size: .
D: .
V: TRBV2
DNA: TGTGCCAGCAACAGACAGTTATCGGTCTATGGCTACACCTTC
CDR3: CASNRQLSVYGYTF

J: TRBJ1-1
size: once
D: .
V: TRBV12-3/TRBV12-4
DNA: TGTGCCAGCCGACAGAACACTGAAGCTTTCTTT
CDR3: CASRQNTEAFF

J: TRBJ1-2
size: .
D: .
V: TRBV19
DNA: TGTGCCAGTCGCGGGCCCGAGTCCGGCTACACCTTC
CDR3: CASRGPESGYTF

J: TRBJ1-2
size: few
D: .
V: TRBV2
DNA: TGTGCCAGCAGTGACAGCGACTATGGCTACACCTTC
CDR3: CASSDSDYGYTF

J: TRBJ1-6
size: .
D: .
V: TRBV11-3
DNA: TGTGCCAGCAGCCACAACGGAGGAGACTCACCCCTCCACTTT
CDR3: CASSHNGGDSPLHF

J: TRBJ2-1
size: .
D: TRBD2
V: TRBV7-6
DNA: TGTGCCAGCAGCCAACTAGCGGTAAGCTCCTACAATGAGCAGTTCTTC
CDR3: CASSQLAVSSYNEQFF

J: TRBJ2-2
size: .
D: TRBD1
V: TRBV2
DNA: TGTGCCAGCAGTAGTGACAGGGGGGGGACCGGGGAGCTGTTTTTT
CDR3: CASSSDRGGTGELFF

J: TRBJ1-1
size: .
D: TRBD1
V: TRBV6-5
DNA: TGTGCCAGCAGTTACTCGACAGGGGTTGCGACTGAAGCTTTCTTT
CDR3: CASSYSTGVATEAFF

J: TRBJ1-1
size: .
D: .
V: TRBV4-2
DNA: TGTGCCAGCAGCCGCAAACTGGGAGGGCAGAACACTGAAGCTTTCTTT
CDR3: CASSRKLGGQNTEAFF

J: TRBJ1-6
size: .
D: TRBD1
V: TRBV7-8
DNA: TGTGCCAGCAGCTTAGGAGTCTCGGGACAGGGCACCCTCCACTTT
CDR3: CASSLGVSGQGTLHF

J: TRBJ1-6
size: .
D: .
V: TRBV25-1
DNA: TGTGCCAGCAGAAGAACAGGGATCTCTGGTTCACCCCTCCACTTT
CDR3: CASRRTGISGSPLHF

J: TRBJ2-3
size: .
D: .
V: TRBV4-1
DNA: TGCGCCAGCAGCCAAGGCGGGGCGGCAGGGGATACGCAGTATTTT
CDR3: CASSQGGAAGDTQYF

J: TRBJ1-1
size: .
D: .
V: TRBV12-3/TRBV12-4
DNA: TGTGCCAGCAGCCAGGACAGATACACTGAAGCTTTCTTT
CDR3: CASSQDRYTEAFF

J: TRBJ2-3
size: .
D: TRBD2
V: TRBV23-1
DNA: TGCGCCAGCAGTCAATCGGACCTAGCGGGGGGATCGACTAGCACAGATACGCAGTATTTT
CDR3: CASSQSDLAGGSTSTDTQYF

J: TRBJ1-6
size: .
D: .
V: TRBV9
DNA: TGTGCCAGCTCCGGAGGCGGGGTCGGGGTAGGGAGCTCCTATAATTCACCCCTCCACTTT
CDR3: CASSGGGVGVGSSYNSPLHF

J: TRBJ1-4
size: .
D: .
V: TRBV19
DNA: TGTGCCAGTAGTATGGGGGCTGGGAGTGAAAAACTGTTTTTT
CDR3: CASSMGAGSEKLFF

J: TRBJ1-2
size: .
D: .
V: TRBV11-1
DNA: TGTGCCAGCAGCCCCATGGGGGGTAGGCCCGATCGGGGCTACACCTTC
CDR3: CASSPMGGRPDRGYTF

J: TRBJ2-7
size: .
D: .
V: TRBV7-8
DNA: TGTGCCAGCAGCTTAGAGAGAGCAACACAGGGGTACTTC
CDR3: CASSLERATQGYF

J: TRBJ1-2
size: .
D: .
V: TRBV27
DNA: TGTGCCAGCAGTTCGGACAGCATCTATGGCTACACCTTC
CDR3: CASSSDSIYGYTF

J: TRBJ1-2
size: .
D: .
V: TRBV6-2/TRBV6-3
DNA: TGTGCCAGCAGTTACCCCGGTTCTGGCTACACCTTC
CDR3: CASSYPGSGYTF

J: TRBJ2-4
size: .
D: TRBD2
V: TRBV6-5
DNA: TGTGCCAGCAGGCCCCCGGGACTAGAAAACATTCAGTACTTC
CDR3: CASRPPGLENIQYF

J: TRBJ2-3
size: .
D: .
V: TRBV7-3
DNA: TGTGCCAGCAGCCCCAGGGCCCTCATTACAGATACGCAGTATTTT
CDR3: CASSPRALITDTQYF

J: TRBJ1-1
size: .
D: .
V: TRBV6-5
DNA: TGTGCCAGCAGTAGGACAGCGAACACTGAAGCTTTCTTT
CDR3: CASSRTANTEAFF

J: TRBJ1-2
size: .
D: .
V: TRBV6-5
DNA: TGTGCCAGCAGTTACTCGGGAGCTTCTAGAGACTATGGCTACACCTTC
CDR3: CASSYSGASRDYGYTF

J: TRBJ2-1
size: .
D: TRBD2
V: TRBV6-5
DNA: TGTGCCAGCAGTACGACTAGCTTGTCCTACAATGAGCAGTTCTTC
CDR3: CASSTTSLSYNEQFF

J: TRBJ2-1
size: .
D: .
V: TRBV7-8
DNA: TGTGCCAGCAGCTTAGCAGGGGATCCCCGCTACAATGAGCAGTTCTTC
CDR3: CASSLAGDPRYNEQFF

J: TRBJ1-2
size: few
D: .
V: TRBV13
DNA: TGTGCCAGCAGCTTAGGCCGGGACTTCTATGGCTACACCTTC
CDR3: CASSLGRDFYGYTF

J: TRBJ1-2
size: .
D: .
V: TRBV5-6
DNA: TGTGCCAGCAGCTCTGGCCGGGAGGGAATTCACTATGGCTACACCTTC
CDR3: CASSSGREGIHYGYTF

J: TRBJ2-1
size: .
D: .
V: TRBV11-2
DNA: TGTGCCAGCAGCTTAGATTTAACTTCTGGTTACAATGAGCAGTTCTTC
CDR3: CASSLDLTSGYNEQFF

J: TRBJ2-1
size: .
D: .
V: TRBV3-1/TRBV3-2
DNA: TGTGCCAGCAGCCATCAGGGCAATGAGCAGTTCTTC
CDR3: CASSHQGNEQFF

J: TRBJ1-1
size: .
D: .
V: TRBV28
DNA: TGTGCCAGCAACCTCCTTTGGGGCCGGGGGGAAGCTTTCTTT
CDR3: CASNLLWGRGEAFF

J: TRBJ1-1
size: .
D: .
V: TRBV30
DNA: TGTGCCTGGAGTGGTCGGGGGTGGGCCACTGAAGCTTTCTTT
CDR3: CAWSGRGWATEAFF

J: TRBJ1-1
size: .
D: TRBD1
V: TRBV18
DNA: TGTGCCAGCTCTGGGACAGGGCTCGTTGTGAACACTGAAGCTTTCTTT
CDR3: CASSGTGLVVNTEAFF

J: TRBJ2-7
size: .
D: TRBD2
V: TRBV28
DNA: TGTGCCAGCAGTCCCGCTCCGACTAGCGGGAGGGACTACGAGCAGTACTTC
CDR3: CASSPAPTSGRDYEQYF

J: TRBJ2-1
size: .
D: .
V: TRBV5-5
DNA: TGTGCCAGCAGTTTCGGGACTCCATACAATGAGCAGTTCTTC
CDR3: CASSFGTPYNEQFF

J: TRBJ2-3
size: .
D: TRBD2
V: TRBV7-7
DNA: TGTGCTAGCAGCTCATCGACTAGCTCGGATACGCAGTATTTT
CDR3: CASSSSTSSDTQYF

J: TRBJ1-1
size: .
D: TRBD1
V: TRBV7-9
DNA: TGTGCCAGCAGTCCCGCAGGGGGGATCGAAGCTTTCTTT
CDR3: CASSPAGGIEAFF

J: TRBJ2-7
size: .
D: .
V: TRBV4-3
DNA: TGCGCCAGCAGCCAAGAGATTAGCTCCAACGAGCAGTACTTC
CDR3: CASSQEISSNEQYF

J: TRBJ2-1
size: .
D: TRBD2
V: TRBV27
DNA: TGTGCCAGCAGTTCCGCGGGGGGGCATAGTGAGCAGTTCTTC
CDR3: CASSSAGGHSEQFF

J: TRBJ2-1
size: .
D: TRBD1
V: TRBV10-3
DNA: TGTGCCATCAGTCGGGACAGGGGGGACAATGAGCAGTTCTTC
CDR3: CAISRDRGDNEQFF

J: TRBJ2-3
size: .
D: .
V: TRBV7-9
DNA: TGTGCCAGCAGCGAGAATACAGGCACGCAGTATTTT
CDR3: CASSENTGTQYF

J: TRBJ2-5
size: .
D: TRBD1
V: TRBV5-4
DNA: TGTGCCAGCAGCCCCGGGACAGGGCTGACCCAGTACTTC
CDR3: CASSPGTGLTQYF